This passage covers 4 T cell receptor beta chains from one sample sequenced in a study of T cells in Graves' hyperthyroidism and ophthalmopathy. RNA transcripts served as the template for amplifying TCR beta CDR3 regions. TCR CDR3 regions were first amplified by RT-PCR with HTBI primers. MiXCR, applied by TCRdb to the multiplex PCR reads, yields one record per CDR3 protein. The sample has about 290,000 distinct CDR3 sequences, about an eighth seen once. The sequenced material came from blood. Receptors originate from a woman between 40 and 55 years old with Graves' hyperthyroidism.

This clonotype was counted many times. The chain joins TRBV2 to TRBJ2-5; 7 nucleotides agree with TRBD2. With V trimmed by 4 bases and J by 6 bases, 5 bases remained unmatched. The CDR3 spans 13 residues. Germline loops: CDR1 SNHLY, CDR2 FYNNEI. The CDR3 spells CASSGEGTKTQYF. Written as DNA, the CDR3 is TGTGCCAGCAGTGGGGAGGGTACAAAGACCCAGTACTTC.

This clonotype was counted a few times. The chain recombines TRBV12-3 or TRBV12-4 with TRBJ2-3; 10 nucleotides align to TRBD2. With 6 bases clipped from V and 3 bases from J, the junction kept 9 bases outside the gene matches. The CDR3 totals 16 residues. CDR3 amino acids: CASSKPGLAVTDTQYF. DNA of the CDR3: TGTGCCAGCAGCAAACCCGGACTAGCGGTAACAGATACGCAGTATTTT.

For the CDR3, the DNA is TGTGCCAGCAGTTTATTCGGCAGCTACAATGAGCAGTTCTTC. Translating it yields CASSLFGSYNEQFF. The gene calls are TRBV27 and TRBJ2-1; D not certain. Germline CDR1 and CDR2: MNHEY and SMNVEV (reference sequence). Trimming shortened V by 1 base and J by 3 bases, and 7 bases separated the two germline ends. There are 14 residues in the CDR3.

There are many counts of this clonotype. The gene calls are TRBV2 and TRBJ2-1, with TRBD2 as a possible D gene (5 bases). CDR1 and CDR2 (germline): SNHLY, FYNNEI. The CDR3 is 13 residues long. V shed 10 bases and J shed 5 bases, with 15 bases lying between them. CDR3 amino acids: CATTSGVDNEQFF. The CDR3, as DNA: TGTGCCACCACTAGTGGGGTAGACAATGAGCAGTTCTTC.